The clone carrying this T cell receptor beta chain was recorded at least ten times. Time point specified: after trial treatment. Treatment specified: LDRT plus nivolumab, ipilimumab, low-dose cyclophosphamide and aspirin (RACIN trial). This sample stems from a study of low-dose radiotherapy and immunotherapy resistance in tumors. Study context: Radiation delivery to Cohort 1 consisted of 0.5 Gy per fraction every 2 weeks, summing to 6.5 Gy.

The CDR3 has 14 amino acids. V shed 5 bases and J 4 bases; nucleotides not matched to a gene: 4. Alpha and beta chains were covered, as first-strand cDNA relied on TRAV- and TRBV-specific primers. Both a constant-region primer and a V-primer adapter served to amplify TCRs across roughly 22 PCR cycles. After the mRNA was isolated, it was amplified using in vitro transcription. Using its own MiXCR run on the reads, TCRdb lists one record per CDR3 protein. The sample contains 65,000 to 85,000 distinct CDR3 sequences, around 17% of which appear only once. V is TRBV12-3 or TRBV12-4 and J is TRBJ2-1, with 8 bases matching TRBD1. The origin of this receptor is a male donor with prostate cancer. The sample in question was PBMCs, obtained after low-dose radiotherapy plus immunotherapy. The CDR3 DNA reads as TGTGCCAGCAGTCCGGACAGGGTTTACAATGAGCAGTTCTTC. Encoded protein: CASSPDRVYNEQFF.